This T cell receptor beta chain was identified during a study of CD8+CD57+ T cells in acquired aplastic anemia. The template for TCR beta VDJ and CDR3 sequence profiling was genomic DNA. TCRdb called the reads again in MiXCR, with one record for every CDR3 protein. This sample has just over 450,000 distinct CDR3 sequences; around 32% occur once, and the top ten carry 0.75% to 0.95%. Comments on this clonotype: A much larger clone lies a single base off, so this may be a read error.

The V end lost 7 bases, the J end lost 6 bases, and 15 bases lay between the germline ends. The CDR3 covers 13 residues. The germline gives CDR1 LNHDA, CDR2 SQIVND (reference sequence). Selection for sequencing was limited to patients who had shown CD8+CD57+ cell expansion by flow cytometry. This receptor was identified in a human donor with aplastic anemia. V is TRBV19 and J is TRBJ1-1, with D maybe TRBD1 (5 bases). Sequenced sample: sorted CD4+, CD8+, or CD8+CD57+ T cells (not recorded which) from PBMCs. The CDR3 DNA is TGTGCCAGTACGGTCATTCAGGGCGCTGAAGCTTTCTTT. The encoded protein is CASTVIQGAEAFF.